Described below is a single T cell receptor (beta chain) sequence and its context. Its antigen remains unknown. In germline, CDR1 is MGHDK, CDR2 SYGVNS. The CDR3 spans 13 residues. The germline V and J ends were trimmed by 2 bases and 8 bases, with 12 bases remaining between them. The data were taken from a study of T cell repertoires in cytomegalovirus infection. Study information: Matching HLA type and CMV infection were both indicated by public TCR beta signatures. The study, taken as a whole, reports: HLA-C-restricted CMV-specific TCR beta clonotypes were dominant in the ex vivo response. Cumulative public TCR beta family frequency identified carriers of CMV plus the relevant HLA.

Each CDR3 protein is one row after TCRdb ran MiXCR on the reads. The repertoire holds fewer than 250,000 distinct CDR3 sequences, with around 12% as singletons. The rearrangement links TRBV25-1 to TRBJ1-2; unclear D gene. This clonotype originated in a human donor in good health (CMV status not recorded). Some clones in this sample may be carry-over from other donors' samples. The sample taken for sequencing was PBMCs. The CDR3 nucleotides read TGTGCCAGCAGTGAACGCCCCGGGAAAGGCTACACCTTC. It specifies CASSERPGKGYTF.